This TCR beta chain appears in the sequencing data of a study of vaccination effects on CD4 cells after COVID-19 (dated by TCRdb to between 2021 and 2024). Background on the whole study: The ViraFEST assay stimulated PBMC with viral peptide pools and then used TCR sequencing to identify antigen-specific CD4+ T cell clonotypes by expansion. Three convalescent patients were sampled early (day +14) and late (day +241, +227, +161 respectively) after vaccination. Across the study, the median time from the second dose to post-vaccine sampling was 72 days (range 14 to 241). About 1.8 million PBMC per well were cultured with 8.5 to 10 ug/ml peptides in IMDM containing approximately 4.7% human AB serum, approximately 10 IU/ml IL-2 and gentamicin. SARS-CoV-2 spike-specific CD4+ TCR repertoires from before and after mRNA vaccination were compared in COVID-19 convalescent patients and in infection-naive vaccine recipients. The full study included around nine COVID-19 convalescent patients and several SARS-CoV-2-naive healthy vaccine recipients. Cultures from other donors in the study were sequenced using the Oncomine TCR Beta short-read assay on an Illumina iSeq 100. What the authors observed across the whole study: The study was limited by a small number of convalescent patients and lacked early post-infection timepoints. At late post-vaccination timepoints, both infection-induced and vaccine-induced clones showed marked clonal contraction, consistent with waning T cell responses. In convalescent patients, the post-vaccine spike-reactive repertoire consisted mainly of new vaccine-induced clones, largely distinct from infection-induced clones.

For this clone: The antigen it binds to is not known. It has no much larger one-base neighbor in the sample; base qualities were not kept.

The germline V gene sets CDR1 to MNHEY and CDR2 to SVGAGI. V gives up 6 bases and J gives up 5 bases, and the segment between their germline ends measures 17 bases. Its CDR3 holds 15 amino acids, cysteine through phenylalanine. Only the CDR3 region is kept as DNA, spanning 45 bases read in frame from base 1. Libraries were constructed by the immunoSEQ multiplex PCR assay. TCR beta CDR3 sequencing was performed on DNA from the cultured, isolated CD4+ T cells. The paper's processing steps were these. Non-productive TCR sequences were removed, reads were trimmed to the CDR3 region, and CDR3s of at least 7 amino acids were retained. The MANAFEST web app was used to pick out antigen-specific clonotypes by comparing their expansion in peptide wells with that in reference cultures. To count as positive, a clone had to show expansion at FDR<0.05 compared with the reference and with all other wells, an odds ratio above 5, and a frequency above 0.1% in two replicate wells. A clonotype was called cross-reactive if it was significantly expanded both in SARS-CoV-2 spike wells and in at least one common cold coronavirus spike condition. Levenshtein distance calculated with the stringdist R package was used to assess CDR3 similarity, and unrooted trees were constructed with ape in R 3.6.1. TCRdb stores this immuneACCESS table with in-frame sequences only. Part of the clones is absent; in the studies checked, under half of the shortfall reflects unresolved V genes, and no reason is known for the rest. That table supplies the V and J calls and clone size; D and trimming were determined from the DNA. This sample has around 50,000 clones in its table, and around 70% of those were observed once. The biggest ten clones account for about 5.4% of the sample.

After about 10 days of culture, CD4+ T cells were isolated with the EasySep CD4+ T cell isolation kit. PCR-confirmed SARS-CoV-2 infection had occurred in convalescent patients between March and December 2020, before the Alpha, Beta and Delta variants emerged in the United States. Each participant got two doses of an mRNA SARS-CoV-2 vaccine, either BNT162b2 or mRNA-1273. Half of the culture medium was replaced with fresh IL-2-containing medium on days 3 and 7. Unless noted otherwise, every peptide stimulation condition was cultured in triplicate wells. PBMC were separated from whole blood using Ficoll-Paque Plus gradient centrifugation and were then either cryopreserved at -140C or used fresh. The QIAamp micro DNA kit was used to extract genomic DNA from the cultured CD4+ T cells.

The V and J genes are TRBV6-5 and TRBJ1-5; TRBD1 is a weak D gene call, 5 bases matching. This specimen was CD4+ T cells from PBMCs cultured without peptide, taken after COVID-19 vaccination. This TCR came from a human donor who had a prior SARS-CoV-2 infection. The nucleotide sequence is TGTGCCAGCAGCACAGGACTGGGAAGGGATCAGCCCCAGCATTTT. This is translated as CASSTGLGRDQPQHF.